Listed here are 2 T cell receptor beta chains from one sample, sequenced in a study of blood T cells in healthy people across ages. With a J-beta primer mix and a sample-barcoded 5' primer, a second PCR ran about 7 to 11 cycles. TCRdb re-derived calls from the 5' RACE reads in MiXCR, one entry per CDR3 protein. This sample has around 520,000 distinct CDR3 sequences, with 25% to 35% found just once. These data also featured in a second study, about T cells of mothers and their children.

Sequencing was carried out using blood. Receptors were obtained from a boy aged 2 to 9 in good health.

This clonotype was counted once. The genes are TRBV5-5 and TRBJ2-7; D not resolved. The CDR3 is 15 amino acids. Germline V lookup: CDR1 SGHKS, CDR2 YYEKEE (reference sequence). V was pared by 0 bases and J by 0 bases, with 10 bases between. CDR3 residues: CASSLVQRLSYEQYF. CDR3 nucleotide sequence: TGTGCCAGCAGCTTGGTTCAACGGCTCTCCTACGAGCAGTACTTC.

The rearrangement uses TRBV19 and TRBJ2-1, with 7 nucleotides matching TRBD1. The CDR3 has 15 amino acids. From germline, CDR1 is LNHDA and CDR2 SQIVND (reference sequence). After removal of 4 bases from V and 4 bases from J, the junction contained 7 bases not matched to a gene. The CDR3 nucleotides read TGTGCCAGTAGTACCCGGGACAGAATATACAATGAGCAGTTCTTC. This codes for CASSTRDRIYNEQFF. Variable domain in full (rest from reference TRBV19 and TRBJ2-1): DGGITQSPKYLFRKEGQNVTLSCEQNLNHDAMYWYRQDPGQGLRLIYYSQIVNDFQKGDIAEGYSVSREKKESFPLTVTSAQKNPTAFYLCASSTRDRIYNEQFFGPGTRLTVL.